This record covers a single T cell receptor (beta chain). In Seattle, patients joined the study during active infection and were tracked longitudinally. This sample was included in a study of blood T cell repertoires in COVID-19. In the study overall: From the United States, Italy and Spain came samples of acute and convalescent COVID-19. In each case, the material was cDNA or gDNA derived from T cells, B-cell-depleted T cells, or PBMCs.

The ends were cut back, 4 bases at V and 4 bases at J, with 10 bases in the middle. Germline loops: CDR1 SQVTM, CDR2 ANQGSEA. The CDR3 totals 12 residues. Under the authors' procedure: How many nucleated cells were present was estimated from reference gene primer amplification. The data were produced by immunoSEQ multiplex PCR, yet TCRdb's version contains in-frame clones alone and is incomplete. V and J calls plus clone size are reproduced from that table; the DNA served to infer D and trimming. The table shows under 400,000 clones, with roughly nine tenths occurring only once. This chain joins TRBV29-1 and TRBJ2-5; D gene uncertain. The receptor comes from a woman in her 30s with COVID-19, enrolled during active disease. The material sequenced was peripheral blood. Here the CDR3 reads CSVVLVGETQYF. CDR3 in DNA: TGCAGCGTTGTGTTAGTTGGAGAGACCCAGTACTTC.